A selection of T cell receptor beta chains follows, all from one sample in a study of cytomegalovirus exposure and HLA in healthy donors. Sequencing was performed with immunoSEQ multiplex PCR; in TCRdb, only in-frame clones are kept and a portion is missing. The table lists approximately 150,000 clones, about 70% of them singletons. The material sequenced was PBMCs. The source is a man aged 60 to 69 in good health and CMV-seronegative. CDR3s include the opening cysteine and the closing phenylalanine or tryptophan. The D gene is left open where the match is weak. The size of a clone is reported for some rows only, either as once, few or many, or as a class for expanded clones.

v_gene,len,j_gene,d_gene,abundance,CDR3aa
TRBV19,13,TRBJ1-2,-,-,CASSGDRLYGYTF
TRBV6-1,10,TRBJ1-6,-,-,CASSVDTLHF
TRBV19,14,TRBJ2-2,-,-,CASSIGGGPGELFF
TRBV15,13,TRBJ2-7,-,-,CATSSPGPREQYF
TRBV7-9,17,TRBJ2-4,TRBD2,-,CASSSQREGRDGNIQYF
TRBV15,16,TRBJ1-5,-,-,CATSRIGGGEGQPQHF
TRBV9,16,TRBJ2-5,TRBD2,once,CASSVAGGGIQETQYF
TRBV11-2,14,TRBJ2-2,TRBD1,few,CASSLGTGTGELFF
TRBV28,16,TRBJ1-5,TRBD1,few,CASSSKSHRGPQPQHF
TRBV12-5,11,TRBJ2-1,-,few,CASGQYNEQFF
TRBV4-1,16,TRBJ2-2,TRBD1,-,CASSGDSQVFSGELFF
TRBV27,14,TRBJ2-1,-,-,CASSSPGQYNEQFF
TRBV18,14,TRBJ2-5,-,-,CASSPGTGSETQYF
TRBV28,15,TRBJ2-7,TRBD1,few,CASSAPGGGAYEQYF
TRBV21-1,18,TRBJ2-2,-,-,CASSTWKSHPAGTGELFF
TRBV29-1,14,TRBJ1-5,TRBD1,once,CSASTGVEGQPQHF
TRBV2,13,TRBJ1-2,TRBD1,-,CASSEIQGLGYTF
TRBV5-5,15,TRBJ1-2,TRBD1,once,CASSPLERGRNGYTF
TRBV11-2,16,TRBJ2-1,TRBD2,-,CASSLPGTSGYNEQFF
TRBV7-2,15,TRBJ2-3,TRBD2,-,CASSSTSGRTDTQYF
TRBV7-3,15,TRBJ2-1,-,-,CASSLTRGSYNEQFF
TRBV2,14,TRBJ2-2,TRBD1,once,CASTDRALTGELFF
TRBV28,14,TRBJ2-7,TRBD1,-,CASSSLRGQGALYF
TRBV5-1,14,TRBJ1-2,-,-,CASSLNVANYGYTF
TRBV7-2,15,-,TRBD2,-,CASSLGGGAGYEQYF
TRBV15,12,TRBJ1-2,-,few,CATSGTAGGYTF
TRBV2,16,TRBJ2-4,TRBD2,-,CASRGLAGVRENIQYF
TRBV28,13,TRBJ1-4,-,-,CASVNRIDEKLFF
TRBV27,13,TRBJ2-1,-,-,CASSGSSYNEQFF
TRBV7-8,13,TRBJ1-1,-,-,CASSLDRNTEAFF
TRBV4-2,15,TRBJ2-1,TRBD2,-,CASSQGGTSENEQFF
TRBV7-8,13,TRBJ1-1,-,-,CASSLVAYTEAFF
TRBV27,14,TRBJ2-7,TRBD2,once,CASLSGSDPYEQYF
TRBV5-1,15,TRBJ1-1,TRBD1,-,CASSLGTGRNTEAFF
TRBV7-7,15,TRBJ1-4,TRBD1,-,CASSPAGTGAEKLFF
TRBV7-9,15,TRBJ2-1,TRBD1,few,CASSFSTTGDNEQFF
TRBV5-6,14,TRBJ1-5,-,-,CASSLYRANQPQHF
TRBV19,13,TRBJ2-7,-,-,CASSTGLSYEQYF
TRBV5-1,13,TRBJ2-7,-,-,CASSPEGLYEQYF
TRBV30,16,TRBJ2-3,TRBD2,-,CAWGTSGATSTDTQYF
TRBV4-1,13,TRBJ2-1,-,-,CASSQVSYNEQFF
TRBV6-5,13,TRBJ2-7,-,-,CASTQVRGGEQYF
TRBV7-2,13,TRBJ2-5,-,-,CASSPDSQETQYF
TRBV28,12,TRBJ1-5,-,-,CASSWGDQPQHF
TRBV13,15,TRBJ1-1,TRBD1,-,CASSSFRGLRTEAFF
TRBV11-2,14,TRBJ1-1,TRBD1,once,CASSLARGALEAFF
TRBV30,13,TRBJ1-1,-,-,CAWSVGGVAEAFF
TRBV7-2,13,TRBJ1-1,TRBD1,-,CASSLGQGGKWFF
TRBV14,18,TRBJ2-6,-,few,CASSQDAPGAEGANVLTF
TRBV7-8,18,TRBJ2-1,TRBD2,-,CASSLAASGLQSYNEQFF
TRBV11-3,14,TRBJ2-7,TRBD2,few,CASSRASGSLEQYF
TRBV10-3,13,TRBJ2-7,-,-,CAISEYREREQYF